Below, 20 T cell receptor beta chains from the same sample are listed, as sequenced in a study of blood T cell repertoires in COVID-19. Profiling relied on immunoSEQ multiplex PCR, and the TCRdb table lists in-frame clones only, not all of them. The sample yields around 170,000 clones, over 80% seen once. Sequenced material: peripheral blood. Receptor source: a woman in her thirties or forties with acute or convalescent COVID-19.

The chain recombines TRBV29-1 with TRBJ1-1; unclear D gene. The V gene's germline CDR1 is SQVTM and CDR2 ANQGSEA. CDR3 length equals 11 residues. Trimming stripped 3 bases from V and 1 base from J, with 3 bases between. DNA for the CDR3: TGCAGCGTTGACAAGAACACTGAAGCTTTCTTT. This sequence encodes CSVDKNTEAFF. The full variable domain, completed using reference TRBV29-1 and TRBJ1-1, is SAVISQKPSRDICQRGTSLTIQCQVDSQVTMMFWYRQQPGQSLTLIATANQGSEATYESGFVIDKFPISRPNLTFSTLTVSNMSPEDSSIYLCSVDKNTEAFFGQGTRLTVV.

This clone appeared once. The chain recombines TRBV18 with TRBJ2-5; D possibly corresponds to TRBD1 (5 bases). With 0 bases removed from V and 4 bases from J, the gap between germline ends came to 15 bases. There are 16 residues in the CDR3. Germline V lookup: CDR1 KGHSH, CDR2 LQKENI. The CDR3 region is CASSPPEAGWGETQYF. The CDR3 nucleotides read TGTGCCAGCTCACCACCTGAGGCAGGGTGGGGAGAGACCCAGTACTTC.

V and J are TRBV6-6 and TRBJ1-5; 9 bases are a match to TRBD1. The CDR3 contains 15 residues. With 5 bases clipped from V and 4 bases from J, the junction kept 6 bases outside the gene matches. Germline CDR1 and CDR2: MNHNY and SVGAGI (reference sequence). The CDR3 loop reads CASSRFGQGNQPQHF. CDR3 nucleotides: TGTGCCAGCAGTCGATTCGGACAGGGGAATCAGCCCCAGCATTTT.

V is TRBV3-1 (or the pseudogene TRBV3-2) and J is TRBJ1-1; D ambiguous. This CDR3 is built from 14 residues. Germline CDR1 reads LGHDT; CDR2 reads YNNKEL (reference sequence). The germline V and J ends were trimmed by 4 bases and 6 bases, with 15 bases remaining between them. In DNA, the CDR3 is TGTGCCAGCAGCCCTTCGGTCTTGGGCGCTGAAGCTTTCTTT. Protein sequence: CASSPSVLGAEAFF.

This chain links TRBV3-1 (or the pseudogene TRBV3-2) with TRBJ2-5, with 7 bases lining up with TRBD2. CDR1 LGHDT and CDR2 YNNKEL come from the germline V gene (reference sequence). The trim removed 1 base at V and 2 bases at J, leaving 1 base unmatched. This CDR3 is 14 amino acids long. CDR3 DNA: TGTGCCAGCAGCCAAGGGGACTATCAAGAGACCCAGTACTTC. It encodes CASSQGDYQETQYF.

The chain employs TRBV12-3 or TRBV12-4 and TRBJ1-1; no clear D gene. CDR3 length equals 11 residues. Trimming left V 3 bases short and J 5 bases short, with 4 bases between. The CDR3 loop reads CASSFRTEAFF. CDR3 DNA: TGTGCCAGCAGTTTTCGGACTGAAGCTTTCTTT.

V usage is TRBV2 and J usage is TRBJ1-5, with a possible D match to TRBD1 (5 bases). CDR1 is SNHLY, CDR2 FYNNEI, per germline. V dropped 2 bases and J dropped 6 bases, with 11 bases sitting between them. CDR3 length: 14 residues. The CDR3 bases are TGTGCCAGCAGTGAACGGGGAGGGGTTCAGCCCCAGCATTTT. Encoded protein: CASSERGGVQPQHF.

This chain connects TRBV5-1 to TRBJ2-1; 8 nucleotides match TRBD2. This CDR3 has 16 residues. V lost 0 bases to trimming and J lost 6 bases; unmatched junction nucleotides: 8. Germline-derived CDR1 and CDR2 are SGHRS and YFSETQ. The CDR3 sequence: CASSLDPGGEFNEQFF. In nucleotides, the CDR3 is TGCGCCAGCAGCTTGGATCCGGGAGGGGAGTTCAATGAGCAGTTCTTC. The full variable domain, with the rest looked up from reference TRBV5-1 and TRBJ2-1, is KAGVTQTPRYLIKTRGQQVTLSCSPISGHRSVSWYQQTPGQGLQFLFEYFSETQRNKGNFPGRFSGRQFSNSRSEMNVSTLELGDSALYLCASSLDPGGEFNEQFFGPGTRLTVL.

This chain links TRBV6-2 or TRBV6-3 with TRBJ1-5, with 7 bases that match TRBD1. The CDR3 consists of 16 residues. V was pared by 2 bases and J by 6 bases, with 10 bases of the junction left unmatched. Germline assignment: CDR1 MNHEY and CDR2 SVGEGT. The CDR3 region is CASSYPGQTLRQPQHF. CDR3 sequence (DNA): TGTGCCAGCAGTTACCCGGGACAGACCCTTCGTCAGCCCCAGCATTTT.

This clone showed up just once. V usage is TRBV7-2 and J usage is TRBJ1-5, with D perhaps matching TRBD1 (6 bases). Deletions cut 5 bases from V and 7 bases from J, with 12 bases between. Germline-derived CDR1 and CDR2 are SGHTA and FQGNSA. The CDR3 contains 13 residues. The CDR3 DNA reads as TGTGCCAGCAGCGGGGCCGACAGGCAGCCCCAGCATTTT. Amino acid sequence: CASSGADRQPQHF.

The chain links TRBV6-5 to TRBJ2-1; 8 bases map to TRBD1. Trimming cost V 5 bases and J 1 base; bases outside gene matches: 1. The CDR3 is made up of 14 amino acids. Germline assignment: CDR1 MNHEY and CDR2 SVGAGI. The CDR3 is CASSRTGSYNEQFF. The CDR3 DNA reads TGTGCCAGCAGTCGGACAGGGTCCTACAATGAGCAGTTCTTC.

This clone appeared a few times. The rearrangement uses TRBV28 and TRBJ1-1; D unresolved. The germline V gene encodes CDR1 MDHEN and CDR2 SYDVKM. V was pared by 5 bases and J by 5 bases, with 18 bases between. The CDR3 loop spans 15 amino acids. The CDR3 nucleotides are TGTGCCAGCAGTCTAATAGGGTTGGGGAGGACTGAAGCTTTCTTT. This encodes CASSLIGLGRTEAFF.

This clone was counted only a few times. The chain joins TRBV19 to TRBJ2-7; D not resolved. V dropped 5 bases and J dropped 2 bases, with 10 bases sitting between them. CDR1 and CDR2 from the germline V gene are LNHDA and SQIVND (reference sequence). The CDR3 length is 13 residues. DNA of the CDR3: TGTGCCAGTAGTCTAGGGCCCACCTACGAGCAGTACTTC. Residues: CASSLGPTYEQYF.

This clone was seen a handful of times. The chain recombines TRBV5-5 with TRBJ1-5; D is possibly TRBD1 (5 bases). Germline V gene sequence: CDR1 SGHKS, CDR2 YYEKEE (reference sequence). Trimming left V 0 bases short and J 6 bases short, with 13 bases between. CDR3 size: 15 residues. The DNA of the CDR3 is TGTGCCAGCAGCTTGGGTCAGGGAACGGTTCAGCCCCAGCATTTT. Residues: CASSLGQGTVQPQHF.

J is TRBJ2-2 and V is TRBV4-2; tentatively, D is TRBD2 (5 bases). This CDR3 has 16 amino acids. From germline, CDR1 is LGHNA and CDR2 YNFKEQ. The germline V and J ends were trimmed by 4 bases and 1 base, with 13 bases remaining between them. The CDR3 reads CASSLQSSWNTGELFF. As DNA, the CDR3 is TGTGCCAGCAGCCTCCAATCTAGCTGGAACACCGGGGAGCTGTTTTTT.

The chain joins TRBV7-3 to TRBJ1-6; 9 positions agree with TRBD1. Germline values: CDR1 SGHTA, CDR2 FQGTGA. This CDR3 spans 14 amino acids. Unmatched junction bases numbered 2, after V lost 2 bases and J lost 9 bases. CDR3 bases: TGTGCCAGCAGCTTAGGGACAGGGAGTTCACCCCTCCACTTT. Amino acid sequence: CASSLGTGSSPLHF.

The V gene is TRBV25-1, the J gene TRBJ1-1; 7 nucleotides line up with TRBD1. Germline V CDR1 and CDR2: MGHDK, SYGVNS. The CDR3 is 15 amino acids. The V gene end was trimmed by 4 bases and the J gene end by 4 bases; junction bases not matched to a gene: 9. The CDR3 sequence is CASSGWVPGGTEAFF. Here the CDR3 DNA reads TGTGCCAGCAGTGGTTGGGTACCAGGGGGCACTGAAGCTTTCTTT.

The J gene is TRBJ2-7, the V gene TRBV27; tentative D call: TRBD1 (6 bases). The V gene lost 6 bases and the J gene lost 0 bases, with 9 bases spanning the gap. This CDR3 spans 13 amino acids. Looked up from germline, CDR1 is MNHEY and CDR2 is SMNVEV (reference sequence). CDR3 DNA: TGTGCCAGCAGGGAGGACAGCTCCTACGAGCAGTACTTC. It encodes CASREDSSYEQYF.

This clone was seen many times. This chain connects TRBV27 to TRBJ2-1; 7 bases align to TRBD2. The trim removed 5 bases at V and 13 bases at J, leaving 17 bases unmatched. The CDR3 runs to 15 residues. Germline V gives CDR1 MNHEY, CDR2 SMNVEV (reference sequence). The CDR3 loop is CASSPNTAGGTVQFF. CDR3 nucleotides: TGTGCCAGCAGTCCGAATACGGCCGGGGGGACCGTTCAGTTCTTC.

V and J are TRBV6-5 and TRBJ1-2; maybe TRBD1 (6 bases). CDR3 length equals 15 residues. Looked up from germline, CDR1 is MNHEY and CDR2 is SVGAGI. Trimming stripped 6 bases from V and 2 bases from J, with 16 bases between. The CDR3 DNA reads as TGTGCCAGCAGAATCCCCGCTGGACAGAACTATGGCTACACCTTC. Translated, it gives CASRIPAGQNYGYTF.